The entry that follows covers one TCR beta chain sequence. Its antigen is currently unknown. Cycle 7 day 1, cycle 4 day 1, and baseline were the timepoints at which blood was sampled. The data were taken from a study of OX40 agonist ivuxolimab in advanced cancers. Looking at the study overall: All patients had ivuxolimab intravenously every 2 weeks at 0.01 to 10 mg/kg. Partial responses were seen in three patients, one with hepatocellular carcinoma and two with cutaneous melanoma. Findings of the study overall: The expanded peripheral T cells' antigen specificity was not determined.

Per germline, CDR1 SGHKS and CDR2 YYEKEE (reference sequence). The CDR3 sequence is 12 residues long. Between the trimmed V and J ends, which lost 0 bases and 8 bases, there was a span of 6 bases. Produced via immunoSEQ multiplex PCR; TCRdb's table is partial and in-frame only. The sample carries some 86,000 clones, about 86% recorded once. The chain carries TRBV5-5 and TRBJ2-1, with D uncertain. Source: CD4+ or CD8+ T cells sorted from blood, taken in a trial of the OX40 agonist ivuxolimab. The receptor was derived from an adult with an advanced solid tumor such as melanoma, head and neck, liver or kidney cancer. Here the CDR3 reads CASSLAWDEQFF. The DNA of the CDR3 is TGTGCCAGCAGCTTGGCGTGGGATGAGCAGTTCTTC.